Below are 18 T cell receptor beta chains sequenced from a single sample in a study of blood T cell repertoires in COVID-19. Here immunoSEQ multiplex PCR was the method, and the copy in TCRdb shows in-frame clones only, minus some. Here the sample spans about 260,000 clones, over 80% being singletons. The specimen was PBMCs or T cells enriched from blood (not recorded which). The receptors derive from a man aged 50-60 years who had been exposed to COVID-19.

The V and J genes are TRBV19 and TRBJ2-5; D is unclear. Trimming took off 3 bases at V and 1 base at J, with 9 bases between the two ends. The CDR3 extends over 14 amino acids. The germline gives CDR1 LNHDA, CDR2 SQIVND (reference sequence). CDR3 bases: TGTGCCAGTAGTATTCAAGCAAGCCAAGAGACCCAGTACTTC. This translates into CASSIQASQETQYF.

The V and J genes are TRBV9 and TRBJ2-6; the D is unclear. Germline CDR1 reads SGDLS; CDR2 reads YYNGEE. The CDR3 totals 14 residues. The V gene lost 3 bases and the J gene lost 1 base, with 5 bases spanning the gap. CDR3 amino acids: CASSARSGANVLTF. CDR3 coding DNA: TGTGCCAGCAGCGCCCGGTCTGGGGCCAACGTCCTGACTTTC.

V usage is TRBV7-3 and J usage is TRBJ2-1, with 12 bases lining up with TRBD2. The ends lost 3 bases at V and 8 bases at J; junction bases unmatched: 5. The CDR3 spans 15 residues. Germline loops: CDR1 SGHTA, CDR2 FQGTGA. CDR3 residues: CASSFRTSGVDEQFF. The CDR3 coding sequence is TGTGCCAGCAGCTTTCGGACTAGCGGGGTTGATGAGCAGTTCTTC.

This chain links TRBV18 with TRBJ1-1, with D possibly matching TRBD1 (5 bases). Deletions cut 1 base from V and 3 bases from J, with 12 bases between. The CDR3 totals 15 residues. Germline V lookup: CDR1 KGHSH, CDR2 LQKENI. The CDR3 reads CASSPRGQGYTEAFF. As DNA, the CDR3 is TGTGCCAGCTCACCACGGGGTCAGGGCTACACTGAAGCTTTCTTT.

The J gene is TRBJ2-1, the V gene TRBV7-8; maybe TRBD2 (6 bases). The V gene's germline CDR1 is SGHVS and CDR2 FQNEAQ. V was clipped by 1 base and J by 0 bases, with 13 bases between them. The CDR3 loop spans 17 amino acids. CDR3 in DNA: TGTGCCAGCAGCTTAGTCTTAGTAGCGGCCTCCTACAATGAGCAGTTCTTC. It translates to CASSLVLVAASYNEQFF.

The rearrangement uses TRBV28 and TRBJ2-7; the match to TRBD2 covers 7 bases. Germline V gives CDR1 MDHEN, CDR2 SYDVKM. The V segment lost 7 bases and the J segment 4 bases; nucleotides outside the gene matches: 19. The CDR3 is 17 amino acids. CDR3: CASTPSGLGREVYEQYV. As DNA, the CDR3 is TGTGCCAGCACGCCATCCGGACTAGGCCGGGAGGTTTACGAGCAGTACGTC.

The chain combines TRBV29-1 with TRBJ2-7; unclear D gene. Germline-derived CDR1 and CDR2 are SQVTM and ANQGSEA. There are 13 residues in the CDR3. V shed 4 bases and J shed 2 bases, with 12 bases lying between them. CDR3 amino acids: CSVGSRLTYEQYF. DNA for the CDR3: TGCAGCGTTGGGTCCAGGCTAACCTACGAGCAGTACTTC.

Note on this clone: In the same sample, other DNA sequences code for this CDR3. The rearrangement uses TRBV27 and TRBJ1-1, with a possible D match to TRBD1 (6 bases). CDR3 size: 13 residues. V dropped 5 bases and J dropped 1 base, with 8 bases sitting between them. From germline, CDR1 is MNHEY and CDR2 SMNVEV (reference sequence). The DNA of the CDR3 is TGTGCCAGCAGTCTGGGACAGAACACTGAAGCTTTCTTT. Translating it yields CASSLGQNTEAFF.

CDR3: CASSFGSTSGKETQYF. The CDR3 DNA sequence: TGCGCCAGCAGCTTCGGGTCGACTAGCGGGAAAGAGACCCAGTACTTC. J is TRBJ2-5 and V is TRBV5-1; 11 bases match TRBD2. The V segment lost 2 bases and the J segment 3 bases; nucleotides outside the gene matches: 6. The germline gives CDR1 SGHRS, CDR2 YFSETQ. This CDR3 spans 16 amino acids. Full variable domain (remainder filled in from reference TRBV5-1 and TRBJ2-5): KAGVTQTPRYLIKTRGQQVTLSCSPISGHRSVSWYQQTPGQGLQFLFEYFSETQRNKGNFPGRFSGRQFSNSRSEMNVSTLELGDSALYLCASSFGSTSGKETQYFGPGTRLLVL.

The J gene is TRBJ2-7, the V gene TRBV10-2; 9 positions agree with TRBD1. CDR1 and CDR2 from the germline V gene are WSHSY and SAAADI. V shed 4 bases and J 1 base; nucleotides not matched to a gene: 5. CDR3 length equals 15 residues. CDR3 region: CASSAGTGWSYEQYF. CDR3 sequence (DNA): TGCGCCAGCAGTGCGGGGACAGGGTGGTCCTACGAGCAGTACTTC.

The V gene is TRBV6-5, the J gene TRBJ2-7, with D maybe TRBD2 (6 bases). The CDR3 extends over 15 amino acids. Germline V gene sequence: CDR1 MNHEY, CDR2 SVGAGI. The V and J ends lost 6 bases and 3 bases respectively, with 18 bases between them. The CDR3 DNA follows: TGTGCCAGCAGGGCGCCGACGGGGGTGCACTACGAGCAGTACTTC. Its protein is CASRAPTGVHYEQYF.

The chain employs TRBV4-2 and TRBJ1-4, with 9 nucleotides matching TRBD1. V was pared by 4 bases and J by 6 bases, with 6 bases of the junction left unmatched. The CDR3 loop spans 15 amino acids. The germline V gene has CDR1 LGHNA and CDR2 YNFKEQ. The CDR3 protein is CASSPYRGLDEKLFF. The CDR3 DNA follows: TGTGCCAGCAGCCCATACAGGGGGCTCGATGAAAAACTGTTTTTT.

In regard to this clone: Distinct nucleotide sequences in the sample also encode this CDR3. CDR3 in DNA: TGTGCCACCAGTGACCCCGGGACTAGCGGCAATGAGCAGTTCTTC. Encoded protein: CATSDPGTSGNEQFF. The J gene is TRBJ2-1, the V gene TRBV24-1; TRBD2 matches 11 bases. V dropped 4 bases and J dropped 6; count of bases not matched to a gene: 4. CDR1 KGHDR and CDR2 SFDVKD come from the germline V gene. The CDR3 has 15 amino acids.

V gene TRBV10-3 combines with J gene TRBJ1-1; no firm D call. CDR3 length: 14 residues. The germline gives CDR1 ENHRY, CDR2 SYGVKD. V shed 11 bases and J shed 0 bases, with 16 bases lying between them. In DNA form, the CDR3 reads TGTGCCTCCTGCGGCGGGTTCTTGAACACTGAAGCTTTCTTT. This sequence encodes CASCGGFLNTEAFF.

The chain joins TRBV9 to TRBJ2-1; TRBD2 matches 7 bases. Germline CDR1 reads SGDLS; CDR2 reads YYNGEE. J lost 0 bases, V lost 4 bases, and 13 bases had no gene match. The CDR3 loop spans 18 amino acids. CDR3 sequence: CASSSGLLRGISYNEQFF. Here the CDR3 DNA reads TGTGCCAGCAGCTCGGGACTACTAAGGGGAATCTCCTACAATGAGCAGTTCTTC.

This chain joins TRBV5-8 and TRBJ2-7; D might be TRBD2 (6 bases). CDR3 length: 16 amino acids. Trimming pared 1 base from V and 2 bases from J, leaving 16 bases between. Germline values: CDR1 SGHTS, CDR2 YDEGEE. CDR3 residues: CASSLLGRSGAYEQYV. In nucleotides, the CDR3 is TGTGCCAGCAGCTTGTTAGGCAGATCGGGGGCCTACGAGCAGTACGTC.

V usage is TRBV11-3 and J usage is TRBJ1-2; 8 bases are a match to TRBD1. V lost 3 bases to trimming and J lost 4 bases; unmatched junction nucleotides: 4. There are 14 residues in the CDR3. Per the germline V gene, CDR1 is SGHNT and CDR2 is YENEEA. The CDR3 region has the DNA TGTGCCAGCAGCTTCGACAGGGGCGGCTATGGCTACACCTTC. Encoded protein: CASSFDRGGYGYTF.

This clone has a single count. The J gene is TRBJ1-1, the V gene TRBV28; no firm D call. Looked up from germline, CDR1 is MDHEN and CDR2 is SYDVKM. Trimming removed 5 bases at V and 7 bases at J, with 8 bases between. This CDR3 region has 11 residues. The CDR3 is CASSQHVEAFF. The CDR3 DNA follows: TGTGCCAGCAGTCAACATGTTGAAGCTTTCTTT.